Listed below are T cell receptor beta chains from one sample, sequenced in a study of blood T cell repertoires in COVID-19. Some clones are missing from TCRdb's copy, which holds only in-frame ones; the method was immunoSEQ multiplex PCR. The sample records roughly 180,000 clones, approximately 87% being singletons. The sequenced sample was peripheral blood. Receptors were obtained from a man in his 70s with active or convalescent COVID-19. The CDR3 runs from the conserved cysteine through the conserved F or W. Each record gives: clone size, V gene, CDR3 protein. A clone size is listed for some rows: how often the clone was seen (once, few, many), or a class if it is expanded.

>NA|TRBV28
CASSLGQGITEAFF
>NA|TRBV27
CASRSPGTGGYGELFF
>NA|TRBV9
CASSFRGTSGRAYGELFF
>NA|TRBV11-2
CASSQRRYMNTEAFF
>NA|TRBV28
CASSPPQGLAGFTDTQYF
>NA|TRBV6-5
CASSYWPQSTGQQFF
>NA|TRBV12-5
CASGLGPQVEQFF
>NA|TRBV4-3
CASSRGPVVTGELFF
>few|TRBV4-3
CASSQDRSYTGELFF
>NA|TRBV7-2
CASSFRVAGAGKLFF
>NA|TRBV14
CASRHFGTGDTGELFF